This T cell receptor (beta chain) is drawn from a study of blood T cells in healthy people across ages. Study-wide results and limits: A strong correlation between TCR beta diversity and naive T cell percentage was seen. Age brought a roughly linear fall in TCR beta diversity measured per million T cells.

Points on this clonotype: The antigen is not known.

Every sample had a minimum of 6.5 million PBMCs isolated. V was pared by 4 bases and J by 2 bases, with 11 bases between. Germline V gene data show CDR1 as SGHRS and CDR2 as YFSETQ. This CDR3 comprises 14 residues. Using a J-beta primer mix together with a sample-barcoded 5' primer, a second PCR was run for about 7 to 12 cycles. A template-switch adaptor with 12 random nucleotides tagged each cDNA molecule. TCRdb reprocessed the 5' RACE reads via MiXCR and lists one record per CDR3 protein. The table shows 800,000 to 950,000 distinct CDR3 sequences, with under 40% occurring only once. Sequenced material: blood. The chain uses TRBV5-1 and TRBJ2-3; TRBD2 might be the D (5 bases). This clonotype was sampled from a man aged 18 to 30 in good health. The CDR3 DNA is TGCGCCAGCAGCAGCGGCGACCCCACAGATACGCAGTATTTT. This sequence encodes CASSSGDPTDTQYF.